A single sample gave rise to the 8 T cell receptor beta chains below, sequenced in a study of cytomegalovirus exposure and HLA in healthy donors (dated by TCRdb to between 2016 and 2019). Library preparation employed the immunoSEQ multiplex PCR assay. A mixture of 60 forward primers for TCR Vbeta segments and 13 reverse primers for TCR Jbeta segments was used in the multiplex PCR. The source is immuneACCESS, and TCRdb retained only in-frame sequences with V and J called. Part of the clones is not carried over; for the studies checked, unresolved V genes explain less than half of this, and the remainder is unexplained. The sample has tens of thousands of clones on record, 78% of them singletons. About 4.2% of the sample comes from the top ten. Sequencing was carried out using PBMCs. All receptors come from a male donor in good health and CMV-seropositive.

The chain uses TRBV7-9 and TRBJ2-7; 9 bases align to TRBD2. CDR3 length equals 15 residues. Germline CDR1 reads SEHNR; CDR2 reads FQNEAQ (reference sequence). V was pared by 0 bases and J by 3 bases, with 3 bases of the junction left unmatched. The CDR3 here is CASSLASGSDYEQYF. DNA of the CDR3: TGTGCCAGCAGCTTAGCTAGCGGGAGTGACTACGAGCAGTACTTC.

The chain joins TRBV6-1 to TRBJ1-2; 7 bases align to TRBD1. Germline V lookup: CDR1 MNHNS, CDR2 SASEGT. The CDR3 covers 12 residues. V gave up 7 bases and J gave up 2 bases; unmatched junction bases: 1. CDR3 in amino acids: CASNRGNYGYTF. The CDR3 DNA is TGTGCCAGCAACAGGGGAAACTATGGCTACACCTTC.

The genes are TRBV4-2 and TRBJ2-2, with 9 nucleotides matching TRBD2. Germline trimming cut 0 bases from V and 4 bases from J; bases unmatched to any gene: 9. Germline lookup yields CDR1 LGHNA and CDR2 YNFKEQ. The CDR3 contains 18 residues. The CDR3 nucleotides are TGTGCCAGCAGCCAAGAGGGGGACCTAGCGGGACTCACCGGGGAGCTGTTTTTT. This translates into CASSQEGDLAGLTGELFF.

The J gene is TRBJ1-6, the V gene TRBV2, with D perhaps TRBD1 (5 bases). The length of the CDR3 is 15 residues. V shed 10 bases and J shed 5 bases, with 18 bases lying between them. CDR1 and CDR2 from the germline V gene are SNHLY and FYNNEI. CDR3 coding DNA: TGTGCCACCCAGCCTGTCGACAGAGATAATTCACCCCTCCACTTT. This gives the protein CATQPVDRDNSPLHF.

This clone was detected only a few times. The J gene is TRBJ2-6, the V gene TRBV6-1; 7 positions agree with TRBD1. CDR1 and CDR2 (germline): MNHNS, SASEGT. Losses at the gene ends were 2 bases for V and 2 bases for J; bases not matched to a gene: 0. CDR3 length: 15 amino acids. The DNA for the CDR3 is TGTGCCAGCAGTGAACAGGGGGCTGGGGCCAACGTCCTGACTTTC. As protein: CASSEQGAGANVLTF.

The chain is built from TRBV30 and TRBJ2-3, with D possibly TRBD1 on 7 matching bases. The V and J ends lost 3 bases and 4 bases respectively, with 23 bases between them. This CDR3 is 17 amino acids long. Germline CDR1 is GTSNPN and CDR2 is SVGIG (reference sequence). DNA for the CDR3: TGTGCCTGGAGCGTACTCGCAGGGGGGTCGGTGGCAGATACGCAGTATTTT. The encoded protein is CAWSVLAGGSVADTQYF.

The rearrangement links TRBV28 to TRBJ1-5; D call uncertain. This CDR3 spans 16 amino acids. Looked up from germline, CDR1 is MDHEN and CDR2 is SYDVKM. Trimming took off 2 bases at V and 1 base at J, with 12 bases between the two ends. The CDR3 spells CASSLGRVMSNQPQHF. The CDR3 nucleotides are TGTGCCAGCAGTTTAGGGCGGGTGATGAGCAATCAGCCCCAGCATTTT.

This clone occurred a few times. The chain is built from TRBV5-4 and TRBJ1-1; weak D call: TRBD1 (6 bases). The V and J ends lost 0 bases and 4 bases respectively, with 13 bases between them. The V gene's germline CDR1 is SGHNT and CDR2 YYREEE (reference sequence). This CDR3 has 15 amino acids. CDR3: CASSLATQGPTEAFF. Here the CDR3 DNA reads TGTGCCAGCAGCTTGGCCACACAGGGCCCCACTGAAGCTTTCTTT.